This T cell receptor (beta chain) was sequenced for a study of cytomegalovirus exposure and HLA in healthy donors. Study-level points and caveats: For most TCR beta V segments, an earlier analysis put the productive rate at about 90% or about 30% of the time. Investigators reported around 150 TCR beta chains as tied to cytomegalovirus. Roughly uniform depth of sequencing across donors was assumed in presence/absence analyses.

V shed 5 bases and J 7 bases; nucleotides not matched to a gene: 22. The V gene's germline CDR1 is SEHNR and CDR2 FQNEAQ (reference sequence). The CDR3 consists of 19 residues. PCR involved 60 Vbeta and 13 Jbeta primers. As processed by the authors: Later, an analysis found around 77 million unique TCR beta chains, and 8.5 million to 14 million of these were shared. Sequencing used immunoSEQ multiplex PCR; TCRdb keeps in-frame clones, though not all of them. D and trimming come from the DNA, and the V and J calls and clone size come from that table. The sample contains about 98,000 clones, 74% of which appear only once. On this clone itself: Its antigen is currently unknown.

The specimen was PBMCs. This TCR was recovered from a male donor in good health and CMV-seronegative. This chain uses TRBV7-9 with TRBJ1-4; 7 bases agree with TRBD1. CDR3 protein: CASSIKDRDSPIRPEKLFF. DNA of the CDR3: TGTGCCAGCAGCATCAAAGACAGGGATTCCCCAATACGACCTGAAAAACTGTTTTTT.